The clone carrying this TCR beta chain was counted only a few times. Each CDR3 protein gets one entry after TCRdb re-called the reads with MiXCR. The data contain 450,000 to 650,000 distinct CDR3 sequences, about 25% of them singletons. The CDR3 is 13 amino acids. V was pared by 3 bases and J by 7 bases, with 4 bases of the junction left unmatched. Germline lookup yields CDR1 SGHNT and CDR2 YENEEA. The data were obtained in a study of T cell repertoires in cytomegalovirus infection. V is TRBV11-3 and J is TRBJ1-2; 8 bases are a match to TRBD1. The TCR comes from a human donor in good health (CMV status not recorded). Some clones in this sample may be carry-over from other donors' samples. Sequencing was carried out using PBMCs. CDR3 nucleotides: TGTGCCAGCAGCTTCCCAGGGGGCGGTGGCTACACCTTC. It encodes CASSFPGGGGYTF. Filled out from reference TRBV11-3 and TRBJ1-2, the complete variable domain reads EAGVVQSPRYKIIEKKQPVAFWCNPISGHNTLYWYLQNLGQGPELLIRYENEEAVDDSQLPKDRFSAERLKGVDSTLKIQPAELGDSAVYLCASSFPGGGGYTFGSGTRLTVV.